The present TCR beta chain was sequenced within a study of cytomegalovirus exposure and HLA in healthy donors. The count of this clone is one. A multiplex PCR was run with 60 Vbeta primers and 13 Jbeta primers. TCRdb keeps only in-frame clones here, not all; method: immunoSEQ multiplex PCR. The data hold approximately 180,000 clones, with around 80% observed a single time. From germline, CDR1 is SGHDT and CDR2 YYEEEE. This CDR3 has 15 amino acids. V shed 1 base and J 4 bases; nucleotides not matched to a gene: 5. The rearrangement uses TRBV5-6 and TRBJ2-1; TRBD2 matches 7 bases. This TCR was recovered from a man younger than 30 in good health and CMV-seronegative. Sequencing was done on a sample of PBMCs. The CDR3 here is CASSLWTRGYNEQFF. Written as DNA, the CDR3 is TGTGCCAGCAGCTTGTGGACTAGGGGTTACAATGAGCAGTTCTTC.